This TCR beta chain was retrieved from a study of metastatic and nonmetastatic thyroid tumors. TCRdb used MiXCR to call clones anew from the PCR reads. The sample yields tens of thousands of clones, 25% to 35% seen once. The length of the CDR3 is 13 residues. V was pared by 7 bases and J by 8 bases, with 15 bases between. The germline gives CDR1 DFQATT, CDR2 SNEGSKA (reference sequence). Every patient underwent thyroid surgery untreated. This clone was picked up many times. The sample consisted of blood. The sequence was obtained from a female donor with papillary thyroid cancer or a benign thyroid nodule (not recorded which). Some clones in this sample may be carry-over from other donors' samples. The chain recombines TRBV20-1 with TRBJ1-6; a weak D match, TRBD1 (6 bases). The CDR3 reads CSVTQTGDSPLHF. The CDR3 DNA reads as TGCAGTGTCACCCAGACAGGTGATTCACCCCTCCACTTT.